This entry features one TCR beta chain sequence. The antigen remains unidentified. This specimen comes from a study of CD8 T cells in Susac syndrome. Broader study findings: The number of individuals included in the study's TCR sequencing and HLA analysis was acknowledged as relatively small.

Negative isolation yielded CD8+ and CD4+ T cells; FACS enriched TEMRA cells. cDNA came from around 0.5 to 1 ug RNA primed by random hexamers. The CDR3 of TCR beta was amplified by immunoSEQ multiplex PCR across 54 Vbeta and 13 Jbeta. One entry per CDR3 protein results from TCRdb running MiXCR on the immunoSEQ multiplex PCR reads. The data contain roughly 200,000 distinct CDR3 sequences, 85% to 95% of them seen just once; the ten biggest clones take up just over 0.08%. Trimming took 1 base from V and 1 from J, leaving 13 bases between them. CDR3 length: 16 amino acids. The sample was CD4+ T cells from PBMCs. The chain uses TRBV12-3 or TRBV12-4 and TRBJ1-1; D uncertain. This sequence originates from a human donor with multiple sclerosis. This chain's CDR3 is CASSLVAGTPNTEAFF. Written as DNA, the CDR3 is TGTGCCAGCAGTTTAGTTGCGGGTACGCCGAACACTGAAGCTTTCTTT.